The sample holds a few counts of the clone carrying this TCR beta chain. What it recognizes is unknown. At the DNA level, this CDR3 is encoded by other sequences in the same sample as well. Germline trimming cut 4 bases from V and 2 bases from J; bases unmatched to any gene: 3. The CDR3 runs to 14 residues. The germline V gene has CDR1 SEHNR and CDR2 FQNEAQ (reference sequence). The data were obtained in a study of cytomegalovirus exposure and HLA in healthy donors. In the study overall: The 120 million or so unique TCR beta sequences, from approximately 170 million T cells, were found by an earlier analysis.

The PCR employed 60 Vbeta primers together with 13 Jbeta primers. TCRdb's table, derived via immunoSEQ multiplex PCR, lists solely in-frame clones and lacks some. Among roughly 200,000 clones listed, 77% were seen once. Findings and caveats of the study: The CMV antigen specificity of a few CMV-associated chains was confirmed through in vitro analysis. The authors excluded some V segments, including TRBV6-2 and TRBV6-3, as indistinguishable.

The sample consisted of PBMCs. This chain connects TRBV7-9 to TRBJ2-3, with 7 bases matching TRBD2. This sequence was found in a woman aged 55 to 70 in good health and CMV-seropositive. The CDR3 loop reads CASSWEGLTDTQYF. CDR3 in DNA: TGTGCCAGCAGCTGGGAGGGCCTCACAGATACGCAGTATTTT. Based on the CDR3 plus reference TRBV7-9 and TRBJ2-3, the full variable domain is DTGVSQNPRHKITKRGQNVTFRCDPISEHNRLYWYRQTLGQGPEFLTYFQNEAQLEKSRLLSDRFSAERPKGSFSTLEIQRTEQGDSAMYLCASSWEGLTDTQYFGPGTRLTVL.